These 25 T cell receptor beta chains were all obtained from the same sample, sequenced in a study of regulatory T cells in long-lasting Graves disease. Time point specified: newly diagnosed GD, antithyroid drugs for less than 3 months. Extracted PBMC RNA gave rise to the TCR library. Library construction for TCR beta used iRepertoire HTBI primers and Arm-PCR of CDR3 regions. TCRdb reprocessed the multiplex PCR reads with MiXCR, giving one entry per CDR3 protein. The profile covers hundreds of thousands of distinct CDR3 sequences, with roughly 14% appearing a single time and over 7.5% taken by the ten largest. This same sample was also taken into another study, of T cells in Graves' hyperthyroidism and ophthalmopathy.

Sequencing used peripheral blood mononuclear cells (PBMCs), obtained at new diagnosis, from a patient treated with antithyroid drugs. These receptors were obtained from a man aged 30 to 45 with Graves disease.

The V gene is TRBV3-1, the J gene TRBJ1-6, with D unresolved. This CDR3 region has 13 residues. Germline V lookup: CDR1 LGHDT, CDR2 YNNKEL (reference sequence). Trimming removed 0 bases from V and 14 bases from J, with 11 bases in between. The CDR3 DNA reads TGTGCCAGCAGCCAAGAATGGCGAGGTACCCTCCACTTT. It encodes CASSQEWRGTLHF.

J is TRBJ1-1 and V is TRBV6-1; 8 bases match TRBD1. J lost 4 bases, V lost 6 bases, and 7 bases had no gene match. There are 14 residues in the CDR3. Germline values: CDR1 MNHNS, CDR2 SASEGT. The CDR3 region has the DNA TGTGCCAGCAGACAGGGGGTTGGCGGCACTGAAGCTTTCTTT. Protein sequence: CASRQGVGGTEAFF.

This clonotype was recorded at least ten times. The CDR3 bases are TGTGCCAGCAGCTTTTCGTCGCCCGGGACTAGCGGGAGGGGCGCTTTGAGTGAGCAGTTCTTC. It yields the protein CASSFSSPGTSGRGALSEQFF. The gene calls are TRBV11-2 and TRBJ2-1; 16 bases agree with TRBD2. V was pared by 3 bases and J by 9 bases, with 20 bases of the junction left unmatched. Germline assignment: CDR1 SGHAT and CDR2 FQNNGV. This CDR3 is 21 amino acids long.

The chain carries TRBV10-2 and TRBJ2-2; tentative D call: TRBD2 (5 bases). The CDR3 length is 13 residues. The V end was cut by 7 bases, the J end by 3 bases, with 9 bases between. Germline V gene sequence: CDR1 WSHSY, CDR2 SAAADI. The CDR3 sequence: CASKGDDTGELFF. CDR3 DNA: TGCGCCAGCAAGGGAGATGACACCGGGGAGCTGTTTTTT.

This clonotype was counted ten times or more. The chain joins TRBV15 to TRBJ2-1; D possibly corresponds to TRBD2 (5 bases). V was trimmed by 3 bases and J by 6 bases, leaving 15 bases between them. The CDR3 is made up of 15 amino acids. Germline V gene sequence: CDR1 LNHNV, CDR2 YYDKDF (reference sequence). CDR3 DNA: TGTGCCACCAGCAGGATAGTGGGAGCAGGCAATGAGCAGTTCTTC. Protein sequence: CATSRIVGAGNEQFF. The variable domain in full, with the rest retrieved from reference TRBV15 and TRBJ2-1, is DAMVIQNPRYQVTQFGKPVTLSCSQTLNHNVMYWYQQKSSQAPKLLFHYYDKDFNNEADTPDNFQSRRPNTSFCFLDIRSPGLGDTAMYLCATSRIVGAGNEQFFGPGTRLTVL.

This clonotype has a count of ten or more. This sequence joins TRBV29-1 and TRBJ2-7; D gene ambiguous. The germline V and J ends were trimmed by 1 base and 0 bases, with 13 bases remaining between them. The CDR3 length is 15 residues. Germline lookup yields CDR1 SQVTM and CDR2 ANQGSEA. CDR3: CSVEVGQTSSYEQYF. As DNA, the CDR3 is TGCAGCGTTGAAGTCGGTCAGACAAGCTCCTACGAGCAGTACTTC.

This clonotype showed up many times. The chain uses TRBV7-2 and TRBJ2-7; 7 bases agree with TRBD1. The CDR3 sequence is 13 residues long. V was pared by 7 bases and J by 3 bases, with 6 bases of the junction left unmatched. The V gene's germline CDR1 is SGHTA and CDR2 FQGNSA. CDR3 region: CASTRTGHYEQYF. The DNA for the CDR3 is TGTGCCAGCACCCGGACAGGTCACTACGAGCAGTACTTC.

This clonotype appeared many times. The chain carries TRBV18 and TRBJ1-1; no clear D. Trimming cost V 8 bases and J 1 base, with 11 bases left between them. This CDR3 comprises 13 residues. Per the germline V gene, CDR1 is KGHSH and CDR2 is LQKENI. CDR3 in DNA: TGTGCCAGCAGCCCCGGTGGGAACACTGAAGCTTTCTTT. It yields the protein CASSPGGNTEAFF.

The sample holds a few counts of this clonotype. The chain uses TRBV20-1 and TRBJ2-1, with D possibly matching TRBD2 (5 bases). The CDR3 is 14 residues long. Germline CDR1 is DFQATT and CDR2 is SNEGSKA (reference sequence). V was pared by 3 bases and J by 4 bases, with 13 bases between. CDR3 nucleotides: TGCAGTGCTAGCTTCGGACTGGATTACAATGAGCAGTTCTTC. This sequence encodes CSASFGLDYNEQFF.

The chain joins TRBV14 to TRBJ1-2, with 10 bases matching TRBD1. V was clipped by 3 bases and J by 9 bases; unmatched bases: 10. Per the germline V gene, CDR1 is SGHDN and CDR2 is FVKESK. This CDR3 is built from 15 residues. The DNA for the CDR3 is TGTGCCAGCAGCCAGGCCCGGGACAGGGGTCTCCGCTACACCTTC. Protein product: CASSQARDRGLRYTF.

This clonotype has a handful of counts. The chain recombines TRBV29-1 with TRBJ1-1; unclear D gene. CDR1 is SQVTM, CDR2 ANQGSEA, per germline. V was clipped by 4 bases and J by 6 bases, with 9 bases between them. The CDR3 has 11 amino acids. CDR3 nucleotide sequence: TGCAGCGTTGGTCTTGACCCTGAAGCTTTCTTT. Protein product: CSVGLDPEAFF.

In its sample, this clonotype was seen many times. This chain connects TRBV2 to TRBJ2-7; a weak D match, TRBD2 (5 bases). This CDR3 contains 12 residues. V lost 7 bases to trimming and J lost 3 bases, with 10 bases between them. Germline-derived CDR1 and CDR2 are SNHLY and FYNNEI. The CDR3 nucleotides are TGTGCCAGCAACAGAGGGAACTACGAGCAGTACTTC. Its translation: CASNRGNYEQYF.

This clonotype was counted once. A much larger clone differs from this one at a single base, so this may be a read error. The chain has TRBV5-1 and TRBJ2-7; TRBD1 aligns across 9 bases. The DNA end favors TRBJ2-3, so the J call may be wrong. The CDR3 has 15 amino acids. Germline CDR1 is SGHRS and CDR2 is YFSETQ. The CDR3 coding sequence is TGCGCCAGCAGCCCGGGACAGGGAATCCCAGATACGCAGTATTTT. This gives the protein CASSPGQGIPDTQYF.

This clonotype was seen a handful of times. J is TRBJ1-1 and V is TRBV29-1; D might be TRBD1 (5 bases). Germline values: CDR1 SQVTM, CDR2 ANQGSEA. The CDR3 is made up of 13 amino acids. Trimming took off 7 bases at V and 1 base at J, with 13 bases between the two ends. The CDR3 DNA sequence: TGCAGCGCTCGGGGCAGTCCGAACACTGAAGCTTTCTTT. Translating gives CSARGSPNTEAFF. The whole variable domain, remainder taken from reference TRBV29-1 and TRBJ1-1, is SAVISQKPSRDICQRGTSLTIQCQVDSQVTMMFWYRQQPGQSLTLIATANQGSEATYESGFVIDKFPISRPNLTFSTLTVSNMSPEDSSIYLCSARGSPNTEAFFGQGTRLTVV.

This clonotype was counted at least ten times. This chain links TRBV20-1 with TRBJ2-1, with 13 bases lining up with TRBD2. The CDR3 extends over 19 amino acids. Germline-derived CDR1 and CDR2 are DFQATT and SNEGSKA (reference sequence). The ends lost 1 base at V and 7 bases at J; junction bases unmatched: 16. In DNA, the CDR3 is TGCAGTGCTAGAGGACGGACGAGGGCTGGGACTAGCGGGAAAAATGAGCAGTTCTTC. Residues: CSARGRTRAGTSGKNEQFF.

This clonotype was counted at least ten times. The rearrangement uses TRBV2 and TRBJ2-2; D remains ambiguous. Looked up from germline, CDR1 is SNHLY and CDR2 is FYNNEI. There are 14 residues in the CDR3. The V end was cut by 4 bases, the J end by 5 bases, with 11 bases between. The CDR3 reads CASSASRRTGELFF. The CDR3, as DNA: TGTGCCAGCAGTGCCAGCCGGCGGACCGGGGAGCTGTTTTTT.

This clonotype was seen a handful of times. The chain links TRBV7-6 to TRBJ1-2; 9 bases line up with TRBD1. This CDR3 is 15 amino acids long. Trimming removed 5 bases from V and 4 bases from J; junction bases left unmatched: 8. In germline, CDR1 is SGHVS, CDR2 FNYEAQ. CDR3 nucleotide sequence: TGTGCCAGCAGCCCACGGGACAGGGAAGCCTATGGCTACACCTTC. It is translated as CASSPRDREAYGYTF.

There are many counts of this clonotype. The chain couples TRBV2 to TRBJ2-5; 10 bases agree with TRBD2. Germline V gene data show CDR1 as SNHLY and CDR2 as FYNNEI. The length of the CDR3 is 16 residues. J gave up 5 bases and V 8 bases, and 14 bases lay outside the gene matches. The CDR3: CASALRSGRASETQYF. As DNA, the CDR3 is TGTGCCAGCGCCCTCCGGAGCGGGAGGGCCTCGGAGACCCAGTACTTC. The full variable domain, rest sourced from reference TRBV2 and TRBJ2-5, is EPEVTQTPSHQVTQMGQEVILRCVPISNHLYFYWYRQILGQKVEFLVSFYNNEISEKSEIFDDQFSVERPDGSNFTLKIRSTKLEDSAMYFCASALRSGRASETQYFGPGTRLLVL.

This clonotype appeared a few times. V is TRBV20-1 and J is TRBJ2-1; D gene ambiguous. V dropped 1 base and J dropped 6 bases, with 10 bases sitting between them. Germline CDR1 is DFQATT and CDR2 is SNEGSKA (reference sequence). This CDR3 is built from 13 residues. CDR3 residues: CSARGRSVNEQFF. CDR3 DNA: TGCAGTGCTAGAGGACGAAGCGTCAATGAGCAGTTCTTC.

This clonotype showed up many times. This chain joins TRBV20-1 and TRBJ2-3; TRBD1 aligns across 10 bases. Germline V gene lookup returns CDR1 DFQATT and CDR2 SNEGSKA (reference sequence). The CDR3 consists of 15 residues. J gave up 2 bases and V 4 bases, and 6 bases lay outside the gene matches. The CDR3 sequence is CSATGTGAFTDTQYF. The CDR3 DNA reads as TGCAGTGCTACCGGGACAGGGGCCTTCACAGATACGCAGTATTTT.

Concerning this clonotype: A far larger clone lies a single base away; this is likely a read error. This chain connects TRBV7-9 to TRBJ2-3; D gene unclear. The DNA end is more similar to TRBJ2-5, so the J call may be wrong. The CDR3 runs to 13 residues. Germline V gene data show CDR1 as SEHNR and CDR2 as FQNEAQ (reference sequence). The DNA of the CDR3 is TGTGCCAGCAGCTCGGACGCCGGAGAGATCCAGTACTTC. Protein sequence: CASSSDAGEIQYF.

This rearrangement joins TRBV18 to TRBJ2-5; TRBD1 agrees at 7 bases. Germline values: CDR1 KGHSH, CDR2 LQKENI. The CDR3 covers 13 residues. Trimming cost V 4 bases and J 9 bases; bases outside gene matches: 8. The CDR3 nucleotides are TGTGCCAGCTCACACTCCGGGACAGTGGCCCAGTACTTC. It encodes CASSHSGTVAQYF.

This clonotype appeared many times. This sequence joins TRBV10-3 and TRBJ2-5; the match to TRBD2 covers 7 bases. The V gene's germline CDR1 is ENHRY and CDR2 SYGVKD. This CDR3 contains 16 residues. The V gene end was trimmed by 0 bases and the J gene end by 1 base; junction bases not matched to a gene: 5. The CDR3 loop reads CAISESRTRVQETQYF. Here the CDR3 DNA reads TGTGCCATCAGTGAGTCGAGGACTAGAGTCCAAGAGACCCAGTACTTC.

This clonotype has ten or more counts. V is TRBV12-3 or TRBV12-4 and J is TRBJ2-2; tentative D call: TRBD1 (6 bases). CDR3 length: 15 residues. Deletions cut 3 bases from V and 5 bases from J, with 13 bases between. The CDR3 loop is CASSFDRRSTGELFF. The CDR3 nucleotides read TGTGCCAGCAGTTTTGACAGGCGGTCGACCGGGGAGCTGTTTTTT.

Ten or more counts support this clonotype. This chain links TRBV6-5 with TRBJ2-1; 7 nucleotides line up with TRBD2. The CDR3 length is 19 residues. Germline V CDR1 and CDR2: MNHEY, SVGAGI. The V segment lost 3 bases and the J segment 0 bases; nucleotides outside the gene matches: 14. The CDR3 here is CASSYMGWDYLSSYNEQFF. CDR3 bases: TGTGCCAGCAGTTATATGGGTTGGGACTACCTAAGCTCCTACAATGAGCAGTTCTTC.